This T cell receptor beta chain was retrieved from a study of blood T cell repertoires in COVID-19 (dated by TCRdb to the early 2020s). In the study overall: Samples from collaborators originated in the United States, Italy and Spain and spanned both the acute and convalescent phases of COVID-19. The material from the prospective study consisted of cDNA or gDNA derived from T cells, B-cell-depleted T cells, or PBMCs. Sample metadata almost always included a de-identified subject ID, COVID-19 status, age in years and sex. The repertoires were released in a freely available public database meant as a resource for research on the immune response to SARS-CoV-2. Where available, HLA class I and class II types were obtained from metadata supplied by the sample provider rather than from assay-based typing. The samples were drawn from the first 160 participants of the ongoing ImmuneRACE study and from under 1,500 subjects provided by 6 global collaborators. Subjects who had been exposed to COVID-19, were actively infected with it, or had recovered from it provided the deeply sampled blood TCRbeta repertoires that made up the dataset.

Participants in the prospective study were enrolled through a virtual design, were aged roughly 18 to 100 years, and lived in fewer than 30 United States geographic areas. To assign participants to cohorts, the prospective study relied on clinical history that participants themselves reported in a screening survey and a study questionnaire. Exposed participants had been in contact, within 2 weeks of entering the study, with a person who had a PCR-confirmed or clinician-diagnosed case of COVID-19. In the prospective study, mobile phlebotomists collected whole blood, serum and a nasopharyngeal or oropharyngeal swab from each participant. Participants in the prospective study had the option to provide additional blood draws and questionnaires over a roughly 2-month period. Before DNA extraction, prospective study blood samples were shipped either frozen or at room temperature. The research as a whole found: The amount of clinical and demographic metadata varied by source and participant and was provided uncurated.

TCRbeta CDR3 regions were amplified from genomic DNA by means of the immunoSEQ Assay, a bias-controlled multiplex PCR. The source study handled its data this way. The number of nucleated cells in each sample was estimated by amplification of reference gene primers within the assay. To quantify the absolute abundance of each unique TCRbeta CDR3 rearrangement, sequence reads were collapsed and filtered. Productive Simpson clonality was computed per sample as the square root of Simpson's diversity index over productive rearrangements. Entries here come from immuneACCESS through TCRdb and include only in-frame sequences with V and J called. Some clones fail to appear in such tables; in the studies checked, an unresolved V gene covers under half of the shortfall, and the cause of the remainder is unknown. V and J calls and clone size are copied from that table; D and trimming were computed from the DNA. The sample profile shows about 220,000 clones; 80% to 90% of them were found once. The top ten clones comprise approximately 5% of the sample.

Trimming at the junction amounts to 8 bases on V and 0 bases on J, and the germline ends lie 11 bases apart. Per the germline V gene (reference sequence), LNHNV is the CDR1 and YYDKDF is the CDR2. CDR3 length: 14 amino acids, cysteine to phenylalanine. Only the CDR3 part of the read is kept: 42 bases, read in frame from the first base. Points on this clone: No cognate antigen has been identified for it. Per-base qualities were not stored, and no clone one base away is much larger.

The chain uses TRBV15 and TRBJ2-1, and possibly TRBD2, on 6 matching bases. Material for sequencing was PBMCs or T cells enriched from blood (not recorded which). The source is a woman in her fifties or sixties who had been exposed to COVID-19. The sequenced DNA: TGTGCCACCTGTGAGCGGGCCTCCTACAATGAGCAGTTCTTC. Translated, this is CATCERASYNEQFF. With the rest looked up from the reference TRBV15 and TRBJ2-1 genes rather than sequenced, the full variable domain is DAMVIQNPRYQVTQFGKPVTLSCSQTLNHNVMYWYQQKSSQAPKLLFHYYDKDFNNEADTPDNFQSRRPNTSFCFLDIRSPGLGDTAMYLCATCERASYNEQFFGPGTRLTVL.